These T cell receptor beta chains were read from a single sample in a study of human T cells and chemical hapten exposure. TCRdb recomputed calls from the RACE reads with MiXCR, one row per CDR3 protein. This sample has about 360,000 distinct CDR3 sequences, with approximately 5.1% found just once. The sample consisted of whole blood, taken in connection with sensitization to the hapten diphenylcyclopropenone (DPC). The receptors derive from a woman in her forties or fifties with alopecia areata. Some clones in this sample may be carry-over from other donors' samples. Both conserved end residues are part of each CDR3. The D gene is left open where the match is weak. Where a row states a size, it is once, few, many or the class of an expanded clone; other rows omit it.

size | J | V | D | DNA | CDR3
few | TRBJ1-1 | TRBV5-1 | . | TGCGCCAGCAGCTCCGGGTACGGGACTGAAGCTTTCTTT | CASSSGYGTEAFF
many | TRBJ2-7 | TRBV2 | . | TGTGCCAGCAGTGAAATCGCGGCTGGGGCCTACGAGCAGTACTTC | CASSEIAAGAYEQYF
many | TRBJ2-1 | TRBV11-2 | TRBD2 | TGTGCCAGCAGCTTATTCGGGGTCGGGAGGGCCGGGAATGAGCAGTTCTTC | CASSLFGVGRAGNEQFF
few | TRBJ2-4 | TRBV5-6 | . | TGTGCCAGCAGCTTGGAAGGGGGAAGAGGCAAAAACATTCAGTACTTC | CASSLEGGRGKNIQYF
many | TRBJ2-3 | TRBV6-4 | . | TGTGCCAGCAGCCCCGGGACCACTAGCACAGATACGCAGTATTTT | CASSPGTTSTDTQYF
. | TRBJ1-2 | TRBV6-1 | TRBD1 | TGTGCCAGCAGTGCCGGGACAGGGCGCGGCACCTTC | CASSAGTGRGTF
few | TRBJ2-5 | TRBV29-1 | TRBD2 | TGCAGCGTGCCCCGGGCGGGAGGGCCAGCCGGGGCAGAGACCCAGTACTTC | CSVPRAGGPAGAETQYF
many | TRBJ1-1 | TRBV6-1 | . | TGTGCCAGCAGTGAAGTGGTCACTGAAGCTTTCTTT | CASSEVVTEAFF
. | TRBJ2-7 | TRBV6-5 | TRBD1 | TGTGCCAGCAGTCGGACAGGGATCGACGAGCAGTACTTC | CASSRTGIDEQYF
many | TRBJ1-5 | TRBV12-3/TRBV12-4 | . | TGTGCCAGCAGTTTTGGTCAGCCCCAGCATTTT | CASSFGQPQHF
many | TRBJ1-1 | TRBV20-1 | . | TGCAGTGCTAGGCGGGGCATCGGTACTGAAGCTTTCTTT | CSARRGIGTEAFF
few | TRBJ2-2 | TRBV12-3/TRBV12-4 | TRBD1 | TGTGCCAGCAGTTTAGAACAGGGGGTTATCACCGGGGAGCTGTTTTTT | CASSLEQGVITGELFF
few | TRBJ1-4 | TRBV5-1 | . | TGCGCCAGCAGCTCGACAGGAAGACGAGAAAAACTGTTTTTT | CASSSTGRREKLFF
many | TRBJ2-7 | TRBV27 | TRBD2 | TGTGCCAGCAGTTTCGGTCTAGCGGGAGAGTACGAGCAGTACTTC | CASSFGLAGEYEQYF
many | TRBJ1-1 | TRBV12-3/TRBV12-4 | . | TGTGCCAGCAGGCAGGGGTCCTTCACTGAAGCTTTCTTT | CASRQGSFTEAFF
many | TRBJ2-2 | TRBV2 | TRBD2 | TGTGCCAGCAGTATCGGGACTAGCGGGAAATATGGGGAGCTGTTTTTT | CASSIGTSGKYGELFF
few | TRBJ2-7 | TRBV4-1 | TRBD2 | TGCGCCAGCAGCCAGAATCCTAGCGGGGGTGCGGACGAGCAGTACTTC | CASSQNPSGGADEQYF
. | TRBJ2-3 | TRBV6-6 | TRBD2 | TGTGCCAGCAGTTACTCGTCTAGCGGGGGGTTTAGCACAGATACGCAGTATTTT | CASSYSSSGGFSTDTQYF
many | TRBJ2-2 | TRBV12-3/TRBV12-4 | . | TGTGCCAGCAGTGGGTGGCCGAACACCGGGGAGCTGTTTTTT | CASSGWPNTGELFF
. | TRBJ1-5 | TRBV18 | . | TGTGCCAGCTCACCACGGGGGGAGCGGCAGCCCCAGCATTTT | CASSPRGERQPQHF
many | TRBJ2-1 | TRBV18 | TRBD2 | TGTGCCAGCTCCCCCGGACTAGACGATGAGCAGTTCTTC | CASSPGLDDEQFF
. | TRBJ1-1 | TRBV7-2 | . | TGTGCCAGCAGATCCGACCCGGGGGGTGAAGCTTTCTTT | CASRSDPGGEAFF
many | TRBJ1-4 | TRBV7-6 | . | TGTGCCAGCAGCCTTGGACAGAATGAAAAACTGTTTTTT | CASSLGQNEKLFF
few | TRBJ2-1 | TRBV11-2 | . | TGTGCCAGCAGCTCGGGACGGTACAATGAGCAGTTCTTC | CASSSGRYNEQFF
. | TRBJ2-1 | TRBV6-5 | . | TGTGCCAGCAGTTCCTCGACCTCCCACAATGAGCAGTTCTTC | CASSSSTSHNEQFF
. | TRBJ2-7 | TRBV20-1 | TRBD2 | TGCAGTGCTAGAGTGCGGGAGCCCCACGAGCAGTACTTC | CSARVREPHEQYF
few | TRBJ1-5 | TRBV29-1 | TRBD1 | TGCAGCGTTCGGACAGGGCCCGGTCAGCCCCAGCATTTT | CSVRTGPGQPQHF
few | TRBJ2-7 | TRBV28 | TRBD2 | TGTGCCAGCAGTTTAAACTCGGGAGGGACTTACTCCTACGAGCAGTACTTC | CASSLNSGGTYSYEQYF
. | TRBJ2-1 | TRBV28 | TRBD2 | TGTGCCAGCAGTATTGGGAGGGACAATGAGCAGTTCTTC | CASSIGRDNEQFF
many | TRBJ1-2 | TRBV29-1 | TRBD1 | TGCAGCGTTGGCGACAGGGACTATGGCTACACCTTC | CSVGDRDYGYTF
many | TRBJ2-6 | TRBV27 | TRBD1 | TGTGCCAGCAGTTTACGGGGACAGGTCTCTGGGGCCAACGTCCTGACTTTC | CASSLRGQVSGANVLTF
few | TRBJ1-6 | TRBV6-5 | . | TGTGCCAGCACAAGAGCGGCTCCTTATAATTCACCCCTCCACTTT | CASTRAAPYNSPLHF
many | TRBJ2-5 | TRBV12-3/TRBV12-4 | TRBD2 | TGTGCCAGCAGTTATCTAGCGGGGGGGCCACGAGGGACCCAGTACTTC | CASSYLAGGPRGTQYF
many | TRBJ2-1 | TRBV5-1 | TRBD2 | TGCGCCAGCAGCATACTAGCGGGGTTAGACAATGAGCAGTTCTTC | CASSILAGLDNEQFF
many | TRBJ1-4 | TRBV29-1 | . | TGCAGCGTCGAAGCGTCTAATGAAAAACTGTTTTTT | CSVEASNEKLFF
many | TRBJ2-5 | TRBV20-1 | . | TGCAGTGCTATCCTTGGAGAGACCCAGTACTTC | CSAILGETQYF
many | TRBJ2-1 | TRBV7-9 | TRBD2 | TGTGCCAGCAGCTTAGAGGTGACTAGCGGGAGCAGCTCCTACAATGAGCAGTTCTTC | CASSLEVTSGSSSYNEQFF
many | TRBJ2-1 | TRBV25-1 | TRBD2 | TGTGCCAGCAGTATTAGCGGGGGGTCATCCTACAATGAGCAGTTCTTC | CASSISGGSSYNEQFF
many | TRBJ2-7 | TRBV6-6 | TRBD1 | TGTGCCAGCAGTTACCCAACCCGACAGGGGACCGAGCAGTACTTC | CASSYPTRQGTEQYF
many | TRBJ2-7 | TRBV27 | . | TGTGCCAGCAGTTTAGGAGGGGTTGGGGACGAGCAGTACTTC | CASSLGGVGDEQYF
many | TRBJ2-5 | TRBV11-2 | . | TGTGCCAGCAGCTTGGGGGACGAGACCCAGTACTTC | CASSLGDETQYF
many | TRBJ2-7 | TRBV6-2/TRBV6-3 | TRBD2 | TGTGCCACCGGACTAGCGGGAGGGCCGGAAGACTTC | CATGLAGGPEDF